The 30 T cell receptor beta chains presented below share a single source sample, sequenced in a study of regulatory T cells in long-lasting Graves disease. Time point in this sample: persistent/refractory GD, antithyroid drugs over 5 years with positive TRAb. The TCR library was prepared using RNA isolated from PBMCs. Arm-PCR with iRepertoire HTBI primers amplified the CDR3 regions for these TCR beta libraries. Each CDR3 protein is one row after TCRdb ran MiXCR on the multiplex PCR reads. Among about 660,000 distinct CDR3 sequences listed, approximately 29% were seen once. This specimen was peripheral blood mononuclear cells (PBMCs), taken when the disease was refractory, from a patient treated with antithyroid drugs. These receptor sequences come from a female donor with Graves disease.

Many counts were recorded for this clonotype. This rearrangement joins TRBV12-5 to TRBJ1-1, with no clear D. CDR1 and CDR2 (germline): LGHNT, FRNRAP. Trimming took off 1 base at V and 1 base at J, with 4 bases between the two ends. This CDR3 comprises 13 residues. CDR3 coding DNA: TGTGCTAGTGGTTTGGAGCCGAACACTGAAGCTTTCTTT. It specifies CASGLEPNTEAFF.

This clonotype was detected only once. The chain joins TRBV5-4 to TRBJ1-1; D unresolved. The CDR3 contains 15 residues. Between the trimmed V and J ends, which lost 1 base and 0 bases, there was a span of 10 bases. Germline lookup yields CDR1 SGHNT and CDR2 YYREEE (reference sequence). The DNA for the CDR3 is TGTGCCAGCAGCTTGTCGGCCAGAGTGAACACTGAAGCTTTCTTT. Amino acids: CASSLSARVNTEAFF.

This chain joins TRBV6-1 and TRBJ2-3, with TRBD1 matching 8 bases. Germline V gene data show CDR1 as MNHNS and CDR2 as SASEGT. The CDR3 runs to 15 residues. The V gene end was trimmed by 7 bases and the J gene end by 9 bases; junction bases not matched to a gene: 15. The CDR3 DNA is TGTGCCAGCAAAGGATTCCTCGACAGGGGAGACACGCAGTATTTT. Its protein product is CASKGFLDRGDTQYF.

The chain couples TRBV20-1 to TRBJ1-5, with a weak D call TRBD1 (6 bases). The ends were cut back, 6 bases at V and 7 bases at J, with 16 bases in the middle. Germline-derived CDR1 and CDR2 are DFQATT and SNEGSKA (reference sequence). The CDR3 contains 13 residues. The CDR3 region has the DNA TGCAGTGCCCAGGGGAGGGTATTCCAGCCCCAGCATTTT. Translation gives CSAQGRVFQPQHF.

The sample holds many counts of this clonotype. V and J are TRBV6-1 and TRBJ1-1, with D hard to call. Germline CDR1 is MNHNS and CDR2 is SASEGT. This CDR3 spans 15 amino acids. The V gene lost 9 bases and the J gene lost 2 bases, with 19 bases spanning the gap. The CDR3 nucleotides read TGTGCCAGTAGACCGCCCCGGGGAGGCAACACTGAAGCTTTCTTT. As protein: CASRPPRGGNTEAFF.

Concerning this clonotype: At one end the junction does not follow the germline gene, possibly because of a read error. This chain links TRBV30 with TRBJ1-4; tentative D call: TRBD1 (6 bases). Germline values: CDR1 GTSNPN, CDR2 SVGIG (reference sequence). The CDR3 is 13 residues long. This CDR3 reads CAGSVRDTEKLFF. The DNA for the CDR3 is TGTGCCGGGAGTGTTCGGGACACAGAAAAACTGTTTTTT. Combining the CDR3 with reference TRBV30 and TRBJ1-4 gives the whole variable domain SQTIHQWPATLVQPVGSPLSLECTVEGTSNPNLYWYRQAAGRGLQLLFYSVGIGQISSEVPQNLSASRPQDRQFILSSKKLLLSDSGFYLCAGSVRDTEKLFFGSGTQLSVL.

This chain joins TRBV20-1 and TRBJ2-7, with TRBD2 matching 7 bases. CDR3 length equals 15 residues. Looked up from germline, CDR1 is DFQATT and CDR2 is SNEGSKA (reference sequence). V lost 0 bases, J lost 1 base, and 6 bases stayed unmatched. The CDR3 here is CSARDSLAASYEQYF. CDR3 DNA sequence: TGCAGTGCTAGAGATAGTCTAGCGGCTTCCTACGAGCAGTACTTC.

This clonotype was seen ten or more times. The germline gene is not matched at one end of the junction; a read error may be the cause. V and J are TRBV6-1 and TRBJ1-1; a weak D match, TRBD1 (5 bases). The CDR3 extends over 13 amino acids. The germline V gene encodes CDR1 MNHNS and CDR2 SASEGT. CDR3 amino acids: CASSVGVGTEAFF. As DNA, the CDR3 is TGCGCCAGCAGTGTGGGGGTAGGTACTGAAGCTTTCTTT.

Note on this clonotype: With a much larger clone just one base away, this may be a read error. The chain recombines TRBV12-3 or TRBV12-4 with TRBJ1-4; D call uncertain. The CDR3 is 13 amino acids. This chain's CDR3 is CASSRNADERLFF. The CDR3 DNA is TGTGCCAGCAGCCGAAACGCCGATGAAAGACTGTTTTTT.

In its sample, this clonotype was seen a few times. The CDR3, as DNA: TGTGCCTGGAGTAGGGGGCATGGAAACACCATATATTTT. It specifies CAWSRGHGNTIYF. V usage is TRBV30 and J usage is TRBJ1-3; 7 bases are a match to TRBD1. This CDR3 spans 13 amino acids. The ends lost 2 bases at V and 3 bases at J; junction bases unmatched: 1. CDR1 is GTSNPN, CDR2 SVGIG, per germline (reference sequence).

The chain joins TRBV7-6 to TRBJ2-7, with 10 bases that match TRBD1. The CDR3 covers 15 residues. V lost 6 bases, J lost 3 bases, and 8 bases stayed unmatched. Germline V gene sequence: CDR1 SGHVS, CDR2 FNYEAQ. The CDR3 loop is CASSSQGTGVYEQYF. The DNA for the CDR3 is TGTGCCAGCAGTTCTCAGGGGACAGGGGTCTACGAGCAGTACTTC. Complete variable domain (other parts from reference TRBV7-6 and TRBJ2-7): GAGVSQSPRYKVTKRGQDVALRCDPISGHVSLYWYRQALGQGPEFLTYFNYEAQQDKSGLPNDRFSAERPEGSISTLTIQRTEQRDSAMYRCASSSQGTGVYEQYFGPGTRLTVT.

V and J are TRBV20-1 and TRBJ2-5, with a weak D call TRBD1 (6 bases). The CDR3 spans 17 residues. Deletions cut 4 bases from V and 2 bases from J, with 23 bases between. The germline V gene has CDR1 DFQATT and CDR2 SNEGSKA (reference sequence). The CDR3, as DNA: TGCAGTGCTACTACCAAGGACAGAGCGAAACCACAAGAGACCCAGTACTTC. Protein sequence: CSATTKDRAKPQETQYF.

This clonotype was seen repeatedly, ten times or more. The chain carries TRBV28 and TRBJ1-1, with D tentatively TRBD1 (5 bases). Germline assignment: CDR1 MDHEN and CDR2 SYDVKM. The CDR3 runs 12 residues. V was shortened by 6 bases and J by 6 bases, with 11 bases between the two germline ends. The DNA of the CDR3 is TGTGCCAGCAGGGCCGGACAAGCTGAAGCTTTCTTT. It translates to CASRAGQAEAFF.

A few counts support this clonotype. The chain joins TRBV5-5 to TRBJ2-7, with D tentatively TRBD1 (5 bases). Trimming pared 1 base from V and 1 base from J, leaving 15 bases between. The CDR3 loop spans 16 amino acids. Per germline, CDR1 SGHKS and CDR2 YYEKEE (reference sequence). The CDR3 is CASSLQGAGHSYEQYF. The CDR3 nucleotides read TGTGCCAGCAGCTTGCAAGGGGCAGGCCATTCCTACGAGCAGTACTTC.

The DNA for the CDR3 is TGTGCCAGCAGCTTTTACGGGGCTAGAGGCACTGAAGCTTTCTTT. Protein sequence: CASSFYGARGTEAFF. The J gene is TRBJ1-1, the V gene TRBV7-8; a possible D gene is TRBD1 (5 bases). V lost 3 bases and J lost 4, with 15 bases in between. This CDR3 comprises 15 residues. Germline values: CDR1 SGHVS, CDR2 FQNEAQ.

This clonotype was seen a few times. This chain links TRBV20-1 with TRBJ1-5; D ambiguous. This CDR3 has 14 residues. The V gene's germline CDR1 is DFQATT and CDR2 SNEGSKA (reference sequence). Deletions cut 6 bases from V and 0 bases from J, with 12 bases between. As DNA, the CDR3 is TGCAGTGCAGACGCGGAGATTAGCAATCAGCCCCAGCATTTT. Protein: CSADAEISNQPQHF.

This clonotype was counted once. The chain has TRBV10-3 and TRBJ1-3; weak D call: TRBD1 (6 bases). The germline CDR1 and CDR2 sequences are ENHRY and SYGVKD. This CDR3 contains 15 residues. The V gene lost 6 bases and the J gene lost 5 bases, with 17 bases spanning the gap. The CDR3 nucleotides are TGTGCCATCAGGACCGCCGGGACACAAAGAAACACCATATATTTT. This codes for CAIRTAGTQRNTIYF.

This clonotype was recorded a few times. The rearrangement links TRBV29-1 to TRBJ2-5; the D is unclear. The V end lost 0 bases, the J end lost 1 base, and 0 bases lay between the germline ends. The germline V gene encodes CDR1 SQVTM and CDR2 ANQGSEA. CDR3 size: 11 residues. This chain's CDR3 is CSVEDQETQYF. Here the CDR3 DNA reads TGCAGCGTTGAAGACCAAGAGACCCAGTACTTC.

This clonotype occurred a few times. V and J are TRBV19 and TRBJ2-1; 14 nucleotides match TRBD2. The CDR3 totals 16 residues. Per germline, CDR1 LNHDA and CDR2 SQIVND (reference sequence). Trimming took 4 bases from V and 9 from J; bases not matched to a gene: 8. CDR3 in amino acids: CASSKLGLAGGIEQFF. The CDR3 coding sequence is TGTGCCAGTAGTAAACTCGGACTAGCGGGAGGAATTGAGCAGTTCTTC. The complete variable domain, with remaining parts taken from reference TRBV19 and TRBJ2-1, reads DGGITQSPKYLFRKEGQNVTLSCEQNLNHDAMYWYRQDPGQGLRLIYYSQIVNDFQKGDIAEGYSVSREKKESFPLTVTSAQKNPTAFYLCASSKLGLAGGIEQFFGPGTRLTVL.

This clonotype was counted between two and nine times. V gene TRBV12-5 combines with J gene TRBJ1-1, with D hard to call. The germline V gene has CDR1 LGHNT and CDR2 FRNRAP. Trimming took 6 bases from V and 0 from J, leaving 11 bases between them. The CDR3 is made up of 14 amino acids. In DNA form, the CDR3 reads TGTGCTAGTGGCCCGCCCCGGCTGAACACTGAAGCTTTCTTT. Residues: CASGPPRLNTEAFF.

This clonotype was counted between two and nine times. This rearrangement joins TRBV19 to TRBJ1-2, with a tentative D call TRBD1 (6 bases). Between the trimmed V and J ends, which lost 5 bases and 7 bases, there was a span of 14 bases. The CDR3 spans 13 residues. Germline CDR1 reads LNHDA; CDR2 reads SQIVND (reference sequence). CDR3 coding DNA: TGTGCCAGTAGTGCGCCAGGGGCTGCTGGCTACACCTTC. It yields the protein CASSAPGAAGYTF. The entire variable domain, with the rest obtained from reference TRBV19 and TRBJ1-2, is as follows: DGGITQSPKYLFRKEGQNVTLSCEQNLNHDAMYWYRQDPGQGLRLIYYSQIVNDFQKGDIAEGYSVSREKKESFPLTVTSAQKNPTAFYLCASSAPGAAGYTFGSGTRLTVV.

The sample holds a few counts of this clonotype. The V gene is TRBV9, the J gene TRBJ1-6, with TRBD1 matching 7 bases. Germline V CDR1 and CDR2: SGDLS, YYNGEE. The CDR3 spans 12 residues. Trimming removed 4 bases from V and 9 bases from J; junction bases left unmatched: 1. CDR3 sequence: CASSRDSSPLHF. CDR3 DNA sequence: TGTGCCAGCAGCCGGGACAGTTCACCCCTCCACTTT.

Only a few counts were recorded for this clonotype. The V and J genes are TRBV12-3 or TRBV12-4 and TRBJ1-2; 7 positions agree with TRBD1. V was clipped by 5 bases and J by 8 bases; unmatched bases: 14. There are 15 residues in the CDR3. DNA for the CDR3: TGTGCCAGCAGTACCCGGGACAGACACCCCGACGGCTACACCTTC. Protein product: CASSTRDRHPDGYTF.

Ten or more counts support this clonotype. The chain combines TRBV28 with TRBJ2-2; D is undetermined. There are 13 residues in the CDR3. Trimming left V 6 bases short and J 7 bases short, with 12 bases between. Germline CDR1 MDHEN, CDR2 SYDVKM. Written as DNA, the CDR3 is TGTGCCAGCAGGTCGGATGTGAACGGGGAGCTGTTTTTT. Translating gives CASRSDVNGELFF.

The chain joins TRBV10-1 to TRBJ1-5, with 7 bases fitting TRBD1. With 6 bases clipped from V and 6 bases from J, the junction kept 2 bases outside the gene matches. Per germline, CDR1 WNHNN and CDR2 SYGVQD (reference sequence). The CDR3 has 12 amino acids. In DNA form, the CDR3 reads TGCGCCAGCAGCCGGACAGGTCAGCCCCAGCATTTT. Translation: CASSRTGQPQHF.

This clonotype was counted a few times. V is TRBV15 and J is TRBJ2-7, with 10 bases that match TRBD1. The CDR3 sequence is 15 residues long. V gave up 4 bases and J gave up 5 bases; unmatched junction bases: 8. The germline V gene encodes CDR1 LNHNV and CDR2 YYDKDF (reference sequence). The chain's CDR3 is CATSTAGTGAHEQYF. The CDR3 coding sequence is TGTGCCACCAGCACAGCCGGGACAGGGGCCCACGAGCAGTACTTC.

Many counts were recorded for this clonotype. The genes are TRBV28 and TRBJ1-2; D is unresolved. The CDR3 has 10 residues. Trimming took off 6 bases at V and 6 bases at J, with 5 bases between the two ends. Germline CDR1 reads MDHEN; CDR2 reads SYDVKM. CDR3: CASSKDGYTF. As DNA, the CDR3 is TGTGCCAGCAGCAAAGATGGCTACACCTTC.

This clonotype was counted between two and nine times. The chain combines TRBV6-1 with TRBJ1-2; D gene unclear. Deletions cut 7 bases from V and 8 bases from J, with 17 bases between. The CDR3 sequence is 13 residues long. Germline V gene sequence: CDR1 MNHNS, CDR2 SASEGT. The CDR3 coding sequence is TGTGCCAGCAAGATTACGGGAGGCTCCGGCTACACCTTC. Protein sequence: CASKITGGSGYTF.

In this sample, this clonotype turned up many times. CDR3 residues: CASSEAPGRLGWEAFF. The DNA of the CDR3 is TGTGCCAGCAGTGAAGCGCCAGGACGCCTCGGGTGGGAAGCTTTCTTT. The V and J genes are TRBV2 and TRBJ1-1; D unclear. Trimming pared 0 bases from V and 8 bases from J, leaving 19 bases between. Germline CDR1 is SNHLY and CDR2 is FYNNEI. The CDR3 has 16 residues.

The CDR3 sequence: CASSIGGLHSNQPQHF. CDR3 DNA: TGTGCCAGTAGTATAGGCGGGCTACATAGCAATCAGCCCCAGCATTTT. The chain joins TRBV19 to TRBJ1-5; the D is unclear. Looked up from germline, CDR1 is LNHDA and CDR2 is SQIVND (reference sequence). V was cut by 1 base and J by 0 bases, with 10 bases left in between. The CDR3 runs to 16 residues.